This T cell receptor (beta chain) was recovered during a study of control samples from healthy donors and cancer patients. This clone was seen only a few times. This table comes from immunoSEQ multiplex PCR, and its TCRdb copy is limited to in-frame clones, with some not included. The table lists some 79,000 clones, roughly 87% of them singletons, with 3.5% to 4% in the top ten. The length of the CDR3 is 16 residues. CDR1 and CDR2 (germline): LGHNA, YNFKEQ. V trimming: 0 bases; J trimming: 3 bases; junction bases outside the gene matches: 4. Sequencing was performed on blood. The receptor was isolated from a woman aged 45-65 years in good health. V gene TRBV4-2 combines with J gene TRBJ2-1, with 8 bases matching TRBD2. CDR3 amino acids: CASSQEAGEGYNEQFF. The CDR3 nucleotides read TGTGCCAGCAGCCAAGAAGCGGGAGAGGGCTACAATGAGCAGTTCTTC.